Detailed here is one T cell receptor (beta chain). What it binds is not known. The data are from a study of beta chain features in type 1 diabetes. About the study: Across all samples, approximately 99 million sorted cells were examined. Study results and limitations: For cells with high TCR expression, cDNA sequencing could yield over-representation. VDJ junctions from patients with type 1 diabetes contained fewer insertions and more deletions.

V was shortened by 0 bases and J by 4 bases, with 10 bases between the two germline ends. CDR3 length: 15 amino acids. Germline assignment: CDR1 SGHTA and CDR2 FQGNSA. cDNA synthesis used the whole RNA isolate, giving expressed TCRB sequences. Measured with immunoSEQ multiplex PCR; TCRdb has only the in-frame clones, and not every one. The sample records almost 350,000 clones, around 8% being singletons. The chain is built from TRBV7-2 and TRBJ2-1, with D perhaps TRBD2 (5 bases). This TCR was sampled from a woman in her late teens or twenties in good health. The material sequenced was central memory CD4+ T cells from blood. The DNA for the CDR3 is TGTGCCAGCAGCTTAGCTTCCAGGAGGTACAATGAGCAGTTCTTC. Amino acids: CASSLASRRYNEQFF.